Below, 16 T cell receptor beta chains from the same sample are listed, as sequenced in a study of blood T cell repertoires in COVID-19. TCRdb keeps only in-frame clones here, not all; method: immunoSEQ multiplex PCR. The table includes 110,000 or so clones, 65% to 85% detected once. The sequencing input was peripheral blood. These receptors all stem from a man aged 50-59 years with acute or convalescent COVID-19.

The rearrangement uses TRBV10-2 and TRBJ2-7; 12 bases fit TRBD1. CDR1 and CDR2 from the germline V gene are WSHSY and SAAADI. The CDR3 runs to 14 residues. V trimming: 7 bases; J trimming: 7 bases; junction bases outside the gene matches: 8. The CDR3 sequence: CASTPGQGAREQYV. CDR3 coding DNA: TGCGCCAGCACTCCGGGACAGGGGGCGAGAGAGCAGTACGTC.

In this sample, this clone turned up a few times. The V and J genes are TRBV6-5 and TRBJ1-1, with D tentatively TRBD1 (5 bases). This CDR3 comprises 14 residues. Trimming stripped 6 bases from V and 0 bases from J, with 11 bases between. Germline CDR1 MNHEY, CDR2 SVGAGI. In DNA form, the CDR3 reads TGTGCCAGCAGGCCGGGACTCCTGAACACTGAAGCTTTCTTT. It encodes CASRPGLLNTEAFF.

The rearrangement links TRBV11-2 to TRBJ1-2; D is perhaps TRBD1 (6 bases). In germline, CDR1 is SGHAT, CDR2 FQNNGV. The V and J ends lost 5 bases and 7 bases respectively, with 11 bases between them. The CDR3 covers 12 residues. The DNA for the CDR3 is TGTGCCAGCAGCACCCAGGGGACTGGCTACACCTTC. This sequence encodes CASSTQGTGYTF.

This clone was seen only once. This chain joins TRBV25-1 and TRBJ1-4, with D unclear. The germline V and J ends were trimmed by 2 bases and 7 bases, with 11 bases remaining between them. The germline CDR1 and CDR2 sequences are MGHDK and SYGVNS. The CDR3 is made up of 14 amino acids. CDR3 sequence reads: CASSEVSSGEKLFF. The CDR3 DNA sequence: TGTGCCAGCAGTGAAGTATCTTCCGGTGAAAAACTGTTTTTT.

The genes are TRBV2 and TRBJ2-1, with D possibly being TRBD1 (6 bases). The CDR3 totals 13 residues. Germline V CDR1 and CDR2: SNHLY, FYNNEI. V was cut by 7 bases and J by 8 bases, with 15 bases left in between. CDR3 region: CASTKQGGHEQFF. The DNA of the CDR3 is TGTGCCAGCACAAAACAGGGCGGGCATGAGCAGTTCTTC.

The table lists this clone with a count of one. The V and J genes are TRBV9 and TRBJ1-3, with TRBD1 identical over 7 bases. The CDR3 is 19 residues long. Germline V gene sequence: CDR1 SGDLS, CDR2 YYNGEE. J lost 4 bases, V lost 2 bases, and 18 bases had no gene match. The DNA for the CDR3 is TGTGCCAGCAGCGTGTTGACAGGGCGCCCAGGAGGGGGAGGAAACACCATATATTTT. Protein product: CASSVLTGRPGGGGNTIYF.

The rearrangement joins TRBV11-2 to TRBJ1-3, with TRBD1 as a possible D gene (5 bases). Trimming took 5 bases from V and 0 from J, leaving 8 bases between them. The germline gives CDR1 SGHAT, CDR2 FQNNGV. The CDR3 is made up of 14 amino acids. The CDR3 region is CASSKQVSGNTIYF. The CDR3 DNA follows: TGTGCCAGCAGCAAACAGGTCTCTGGAAACACCATATATTTT. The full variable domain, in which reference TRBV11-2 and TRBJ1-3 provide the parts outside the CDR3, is EAGVAQSPRYKIIEKRQSVAFWCNPISGHATLYWYQQILGQGPKLLIQFQNNGVVDDSQLPKDRFSAERLKGVDSTLKIQPAKLEDSAVYLCASSKQVSGNTIYFGEGSWLTVV.

CDR3 sequence: CASSLRRTDEKLFF. Written as DNA, the CDR3 is TGTGCCAGCAGCTTGCGGAGAACCGATGAAAAACTGTTTTTT. The genes are TRBV5-5 and TRBJ1-4; no firm D call. The CDR3 has 14 residues. The germline gives CDR1 SGHKS, CDR2 YYEKEE (reference sequence). Deletions cut 1 base from V and 6 bases from J, with 10 bases between.

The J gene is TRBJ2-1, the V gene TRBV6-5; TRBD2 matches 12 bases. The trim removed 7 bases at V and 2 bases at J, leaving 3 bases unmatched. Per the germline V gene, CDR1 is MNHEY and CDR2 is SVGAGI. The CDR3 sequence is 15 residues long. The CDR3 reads CASTTSGGTYNEQFF. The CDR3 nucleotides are TGTGCCAGCACGACTAGCGGGGGAACCTACAATGAGCAGTTCTTC.

CDR3: CASSQGPPDTQYF. The CDR3 nucleotides read TGTGCCAGCAGCCAGGGTCCCCCAGATACGCAGTATTTT. The chain carries TRBV7-3 and TRBJ2-3, with D tentatively TRBD1 (5 bases). The V end lost 5 bases, the J end lost 4 bases, and 10 bases lay between the germline ends. CDR1 and CDR2 (germline): SGHTA, FQGTGA. The CDR3 loop spans 13 amino acids. The variable domain in full, completed from reference TRBV7-3 and TRBJ2-3, reads GAGVSQTPSNKVTEKGKYVELRCDPISGHTALYWYRQSLGQGPEFLIYFQGTGAADDSGLPNDRFFAVRPEGSVSTLKIQRTERGDSAVYLCASSQGPPDTQYFGPGTRLTVL.

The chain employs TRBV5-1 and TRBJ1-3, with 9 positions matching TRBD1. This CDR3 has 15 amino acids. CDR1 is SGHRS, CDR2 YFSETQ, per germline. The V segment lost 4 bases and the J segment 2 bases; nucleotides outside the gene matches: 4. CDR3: CASSPRTGAGNTIYF. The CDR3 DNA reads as TGCGCCAGCAGCCCCCGGACAGGGGCTGGAAACACCATATATTTT.

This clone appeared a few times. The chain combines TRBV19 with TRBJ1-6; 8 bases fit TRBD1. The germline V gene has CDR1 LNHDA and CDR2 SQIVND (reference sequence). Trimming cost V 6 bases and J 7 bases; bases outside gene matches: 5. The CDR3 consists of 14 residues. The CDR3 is CASSMDRVNSPLHF. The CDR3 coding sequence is TGTGCCAGTAGCATGGACAGGGTGAATTCACCCCTCCACTTT.

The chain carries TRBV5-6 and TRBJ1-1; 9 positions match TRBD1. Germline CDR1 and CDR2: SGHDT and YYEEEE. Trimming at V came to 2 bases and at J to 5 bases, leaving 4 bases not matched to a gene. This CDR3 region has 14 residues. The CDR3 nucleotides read TGTGCCAGCAGCTTTGGGACAGGGCAAACTGAAGCTTTCTTT. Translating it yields CASSFGTGQTEAFF.

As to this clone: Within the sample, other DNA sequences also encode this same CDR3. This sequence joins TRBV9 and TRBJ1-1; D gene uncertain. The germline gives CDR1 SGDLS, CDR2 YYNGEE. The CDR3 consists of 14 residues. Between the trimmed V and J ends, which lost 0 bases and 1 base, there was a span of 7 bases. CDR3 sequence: CASSVGPGNTEAFF. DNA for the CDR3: TGTGCCAGCAGCGTAGGGCCGGGGAACACTGAAGCTTTCTTT.

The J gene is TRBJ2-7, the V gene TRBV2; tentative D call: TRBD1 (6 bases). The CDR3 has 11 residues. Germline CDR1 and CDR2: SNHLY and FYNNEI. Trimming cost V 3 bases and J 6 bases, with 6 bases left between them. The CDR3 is CASSDRGEQYF. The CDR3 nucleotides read TGTGCCAGCAGTGACAGGGGCGAGCAGTACTTC.

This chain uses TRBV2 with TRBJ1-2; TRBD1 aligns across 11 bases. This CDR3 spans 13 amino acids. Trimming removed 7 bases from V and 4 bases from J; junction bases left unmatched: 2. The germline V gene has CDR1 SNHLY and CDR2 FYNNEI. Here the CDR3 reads CASTGTGGYGYTF. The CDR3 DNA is TGTGCCAGCACCGGGACAGGGGGCTATGGCTACACCTTC.